This is a list of T cell receptor beta chains from one sample in a study of shared clonotypes between healthy human individuals. Sequenced by immunoSEQ multiplex PCR; TCRdb stores in-frame clones only, minus some. The profile shows about 2 million clones, just under 95% of them singletons. The sequenced material came from naive CD8+ T cells sorted from blood. The receptor source for this set is a man younger than 30 in good health. CDR3s include the opening cysteine and the closing phenylalanine or tryptophan. A D gene is named only where the DNA matches it firmly. Expanded clones get a size class; other rows say once, few or many, or leave the size out.

J,size,length,D,V,CDR3,DNA
TRBJ2-3,-,15,-,TRBV5-6,CASRDTGSRTDTQYF,TGTGCCAGCAGGGATACAGGGTCGCGCACAGATACGCAGTATTTT
TRBJ2-7,-,15,TRBD1,TRBV2,CASSEGTGRFFEQYF,TGTGCCAGCAGTGAAGGGACAGGGCGTTTCTTCGAGCAGTACTTC
TRBJ1-1,-,12,-,TRBV6-6,CASSYFYAEAFF,TGTGCCAGCAGTTACTTTTACGCTGAAGCTTTCTTT
TRBJ2-5,-,16,TRBD2,TRBV6-5,CASSYFTGGEQETQYF,TGTGCCAGCAGTTACTTCACGGGGGGGGAGCAAGAGACCCAGTACTTC
TRBJ2-5,-,13,-,TRBV7-9,CASSSTVGQTQYF,TGTGCCAGCAGCTCGACAGTAGGGCAGACCCAGTACTTC
TRBJ1-6,-,13,-,TRBV4-1,CASSQGYNSPLHF,TGCGCCAGCAGCCAAGGTTATAATTCACCCCTCCACTTT
TRBJ1-2,-,12,-,TRBV9,CASSGGSYGYTF,TGTGCCAGCAGCGGGGGATCCTATGGCTACACCTTC
TRBJ2-1,-,14,-,TRBV27,CASSFTPPSNEQFF,TGTGCCAGCAGTTTCACACCGCCTAGCAATGAGCAGTTCTTC
TRBJ2-3,-,14,-,TRBV9,CASSVEDRPDTQYF,TGTGCCAGCAGCGTAGAAGACCGACCAGATACGCAGTATTTT
TRBJ2-2,-,14,-,TRBV10-3,CAISEDPPPGELFF,TGTGCCATCAGTGAGGACCCGCCACCCGGGGAGCTGTTTTTT
TRBJ2-6,-,17,-,TRBV7-9,CASSFSPGNSGANVLTF,TGTGCCAGCAGCTTTAGTCCCGGAAACTCTGGGGCCAACGTCCTGACTTTC
TRBJ2-7,-,14,-,TRBV28,CASSPSGATYEQYF,TGTGCCAGCAGTCCCTCCGGAGCTACCTACGAGCAGTACTTC
TRBJ2-7,-,16,TRBD1,TRBV5-6,CASSLGGQGLAYEQYF,TGTGCCAGCAGCTTGGGGGGACAGGGGCTGGCCTACGAGCAGTACTTC
TRBJ2-7,-,14,-,TRBV6-1,CASTPGLLGYEQYF,TGTGCCAGCACCCCGGGACTTTTAGGGTACGAGCAGTACTTC
TRBJ1-6,-,13,-,TRBV5-6,CASSFGTNSPLHF,TGTGCCAGCAGCTTTGGGACAAATTCACCCCTCCACTTT
TRBJ1-5,-,14,-,TRBV10-3,CAISGGAGNQPQHF,TGTGCCATCAGTGGAGGGGCGGGGAATCAGCCCCAGCATTTT
TRBJ1-2,-,15,TRBD1,TRBV4-1,CASSQVEGARYGYTF,TGCGCCAGCAGCCAAGTCGAGGGGGCGCGGTATGGCTACACCTTC
TRBJ2-7,-,15,-,TRBV14,CASSQPLGNRYEQYF,TGTGCCAGCAGCCAACCCTTAGGGAACAGGTACGAGCAGTACTTC
TRBJ2-1,-,14,TRBD2,TRBV5-1,CASSFAAGDNEQFF,TGCGCCAGCAGCTTTGCAGCGGGGGATAATGAGCAGTTCTTC
TRBJ2-7,-,15,-,TRBV27,CASSFAPGGTYEQYF,TGTGCCAGCAGTTTCGCCCCGGGCGGGACCTACGAGCAGTACTTC
TRBJ1-1,once,14,-,TRBV13,CASSSWTTNTEAFF,TGTGCCAGCAGCTCTTGGACCACGAACACTGAAGCTTTCTTT
TRBJ1-1,-,15,TRBD1,TRBV6-5,CASSYSLTGDTEAFF,TGTGCCAGCAGTTACTCACTGACAGGGGATACTGAAGCTTTCTTT
TRBJ1-3,once,15,-,TRBV19,CASSPSLSSGNTIYF,TGTGCCAGTAGTCCCAGTTTGAGCTCTGGAAACACCATATATTTT
TRBJ2-7,-,14,-,TRBV21-1,CASSNQAGGREQYF,TGTGCCAGCAGCAATCAGGCGGGAGGGAGGGAGCAGTACTTC
TRBJ2-5,-,14,-,TRBV4-2,CASSQENYQETQYF,TGTGCCAGCAGCCAAGAGAATTACCAAGAGACCCAGTACTTC
TRBJ1-1,-,15,-,TRBV30,CAWSVPAETNTEAFF,TGTGCCTGGAGTGTACCGGCAGAAACGAACACTGAAGCTTTCTTT
TRBJ1-5,-,16,-,TRBV4-1,CASSQGERVGNQPQHF,TGCGCCAGCAGCCAAGGTGAGCGGGTTGGCAATCAGCCCCAGCATTTT